A selection of T cell receptor beta chains follows, all from one sample in a study of OX40 agonist ivuxolimab in advanced cancers. Sequenced by immunoSEQ multiplex PCR; TCRdb stores in-frame clones only, minus some. The repertoire includes about 130,000 clones, 85% to 95% of them detected once, and under 0.85% sits in the top ten. The starting material was CD4+ or CD8+ T cells sorted from blood, obtained in a trial of the OX40 agonist ivuxolimab. The receptors were gathered from an adult with an advanced solid tumor such as melanoma, head and neck, liver or kidney cancer. CDR3s include the opening cysteine and the closing phenylalanine or tryptophan. The order of the fields is J gene, V gene, D gene, clone size, CDR3 DNA, CDR3 protein. D genes are given only for firm matches. Some rows mark clone size as missing; the rest say once, few, many or name a class of expanded clone.

j_gene: TRBJ1-4; v_gene: TRBV6-5; d_gene: -; abundance: -; CDR3nt: TGTGCCGCGCGGGGACTGGCAACTAATGAAAAACTGTTTTTT; CDR3aa: CAARGLATNEKLFF
j_gene: TRBJ1-5; v_gene: TRBV6-6; d_gene: TRBD1; abundance: -; CDR3nt: TGTGCCAGCAGTTACCCGACAGGGGACAATCAGCCCCAGCATTTT; CDR3aa: CASSYPTGDNQPQHF
j_gene: TRBJ1-4; v_gene: TRBV9; d_gene: TRBD1; abundance: -; CDR3nt: TGTGCCAGCAGCGTAGGCTGGGGACAGGGGAATGAAAAACTGTTTTTT; CDR3aa: CASSVGWGQGNEKLFF
j_gene: TRBJ2-3; v_gene: TRBV13; d_gene: -; abundance: -; CDR3nt: TGTGCCAGCAGTTGGACAGGCACAGATACGCAGTATTTT; CDR3aa: CASSWTGTDTQYF
j_gene: TRBJ1-1; v_gene: TRBV7-3; d_gene: TRBD1; abundance: -; CDR3nt: TGTGCCAGCAGCGACGGGACAGGGGATTTACCTTTCTTT; CDR3aa: CASSDGTGDLPFF
j_gene: TRBJ1-3; v_gene: TRBV4-2; d_gene: -; abundance: -; CDR3nt: TGTGCCAGCAGCCAAGCTGGGGGGGCGACAGGAAACACCATATATTTT; CDR3aa: CASSQAGGATGNTIYF
j_gene: TRBJ1-1; v_gene: TRBV9; d_gene: -; abundance: -; CDR3nt: TGTGCCAGCAGCGTAGATTATGGGATAAACACTGAAGCTTTCTTT; CDR3aa: CASSVDYGINTEAFF
j_gene: TRBJ1-2; v_gene: TRBV28; d_gene: -; abundance: -; CDR3nt: TGTGCCAGCAGTGCTCCCGTGGCTGGCTACACCTTC; CDR3aa: CASSAPVAGYTF
j_gene: TRBJ2-1; v_gene: TRBV9; d_gene: -; abundance: -; CDR3nt: TGTGCCAGCAGCGTACTAACGGGAGCTTACAATGAGCAGTTCTTC; CDR3aa: CASSVLTGAYNEQFF
j_gene: TRBJ2-1; v_gene: TRBV6-4; d_gene: TRBD2; abundance: -; CDR3nt: TGTGCCAGCAGTGACTCGACTAGCGGGAGGCTTGAGCAGTTCTTC; CDR3aa: CASSDSTSGRLEQFF
j_gene: TRBJ2-1; v_gene: TRBV7-3; d_gene: TRBD2; abundance: -; CDR3nt: TGTGCCAGCAGCAAGGGACTAGCGGGAGGGATCGCTGAGCAGTTCTTC; CDR3aa: CASSKGLAGGIAEQFF
j_gene: TRBJ2-7; v_gene: TRBV7-2; d_gene: -; abundance: -; CDR3nt: TGTGCCAGCAGCCCCCGGGACACCAAAAGGAGCGAGCAGTACTTC; CDR3aa: CASSPRDTKRSEQYF
j_gene: TRBJ2-2; v_gene: TRBV6-6; d_gene: -; abundance: -; CDR3nt: TGTGCCAGCAGTTATCCCCCGAACACCGGGGAGCTGTTTTTT; CDR3aa: CASSYPPNTGELFF
j_gene: TRBJ1-4; v_gene: TRBV5-4; d_gene: TRBD1; abundance: -; CDR3nt: TGTGCCAGCACCCGGACAGGGTTAAATGAAAAACTGTTTTTT; CDR3aa: CASTRTGLNEKLFF
j_gene: TRBJ2-3; v_gene: TRBV6-5; d_gene: -; abundance: -; CDR3nt: TGTGCCAGCAGTAGCCGGGTAGATACGCAGTATTTT; CDR3aa: CASSSRVDTQYF
j_gene: TRBJ1-2; v_gene: TRBV28; d_gene: -; abundance: -; CDR3nt: TGTGCCAGCAGTTGGGGACTCCGGGCCGGGAAAGGCTACACCTTC; CDR3aa: CASSWGLRAGKGYTF
j_gene: TRBJ2-3; v_gene: TRBV7-3; d_gene: TRBD2; abundance: -; CDR3nt: TGTGCCAGCAGCCCCTTCTTAGCGGGAGGGACAGATACGCAGTATTTT; CDR3aa: CASSPFLAGGTDTQYF
j_gene: TRBJ1-1; v_gene: TRBV29-1; d_gene: TRBD1; abundance: -; CDR3nt: TGCAGCACCTCACAGGGGCTCAGAGAAGCTTTCTTT; CDR3aa: CSTSQGLREAFF
j_gene: TRBJ1-1; v_gene: TRBV27; d_gene: -; abundance: -; CDR3nt: TGTGCCAGCAGTTCCCAGGGGTTCGGAGACACTGAAGCTTTCTTT; CDR3aa: CASSSQGFGDTEAFF
j_gene: TRBJ2-1; v_gene: TRBV7-9; d_gene: -; abundance: -; CDR3nt: TGTGCCAGCAGCCTGGTGACGGGATACAATGAGCAGTTCTTC; CDR3aa: CASSLVTGYNEQFF
j_gene: TRBJ2-3; v_gene: TRBV7-2; d_gene: -; abundance: once; CDR3nt: TGTGCCAGCAGCTTAGCTCTCGCCAGGGCCACAGATACGCAGTATTTT; CDR3aa: CASSLALARATDTQYF
j_gene: TRBJ2-5; v_gene: TRBV25-1; d_gene: -; abundance: -; CDR3nt: TGTGCCAGCAGTGGACCAGTCGAGACCCAGTACTTC; CDR3aa: CASSGPVETQYF